These 24 T cell receptor beta chains came from one sample sequenced in a study of prognosis after radiotherapy for stage I lung cancer. The authors amplified TCR beta CDR3 from genomic DNA using two-round multiplex PCR. Used in first-round PCR were primers specific to each TRBV and TRBJ gene. MiXCR was run by TCRdb on the multiplex PCR reads, yielding one entry per CDR3 protein. In the table there are roughly 14,000 distinct CDR3 sequences, about 30% of which are singletons. Material: PBMCs, obtained before or after stereotactic body radiation therapy (not recorded which). These receptors all come from a donor aged 50 or older with non-small cell lung cancer.

This clonotype was seen ten or more times. The chain recombines TRBV28 with TRBJ2-7, with D possibly called TRBD1 or TRBD2 (5 bases each). The CDR3 has 16 amino acids. Germline V gives CDR1 MDHEN, CDR2 SYDVKM. Deletions cut 5 bases from V and 2 bases from J, with 19 bases between. The chain's CDR3 is CASSGPGSGDPYEQYF. In DNA form, the CDR3 reads TGTGCCAGCAGTGGCCCAGGGAGCGGAGACCCCTACGAGCAGTACTTC.

This clonotype is medium-sized (0.01 to 0.1%) within its sample. The chain has TRBV6-1 and TRBJ1-5, with 7 bases fitting TRBD1. Germline V gene lookup returns CDR1 MNHNS and CDR2 SASEGT. This CDR3 is built from 14 residues. The V segment lost 6 bases and the J segment 6 bases; nucleotides outside the gene matches: 8. The CDR3 DNA follows: TGTGCCAGCAGGGAGGGGGCGTGGGCTCAGCCCCAGCATTTT. Its protein product is CASREGAWAQPQHF.

This sequence joins TRBV4-1 and TRBJ2-1, with D perhaps matching TRBD1 (6 bases). Germline-derived CDR1 and CDR2 are MGHRA and YSYEKL. This CDR3 is built from 15 residues. Deletions cut 4 bases from V and 2 bases from J, with 12 bases between. CDR3 loop: CASSPPQGTYNEQFF. Here the CDR3 DNA reads TGCGCCAGCAGCCCACCCCAGGGGACCTACAATGAGCAGTTCTTC.

V is TRBV7-8 and J is TRBJ2-7; tentatively, D is TRBD2 (7 bases). The CDR3 is made up of 16 amino acids. The germline V gene encodes CDR1 SGHVS and CDR2 FQNEAQ. Between the trimmed V and J ends, which lost 0 bases and 3 bases, there was a span of 15 bases. The CDR3 DNA follows: TGTGCCAGCAGCTTAGCGTCGGGGAGGGGGTTCTACGAGCAGTACTTC. Protein: CASSLASGRGFYEQYF.

This clonotype occurred many times. This chain connects TRBV7-8 to TRBJ2-7; 8 bases match TRBD2. After removal of 2 bases from V and 3 bases from J, the junction contained 9 bases not matched to a gene. Germline lookup yields CDR1 SGHVS and CDR2 FQNEAQ. The CDR3 totals 16 residues. CDR3 amino acids: CASSLSGSGTVYEQYF. CDR3 nucleotide sequence: TGTGCCAGCAGCTTAAGCGGTAGCGGGACCGTCTACGAGCAGTACTTC.

The CDR3 DNA sequence: TGTGCCAGCTTGGGTCCCGGGCGGGAGGGAGCAGATACGCAGTATTTT. This translates into CASLGPGREGADTQYF. V is TRBV12-3 or TRBV12-4 and J is TRBJ2-3; 9 positions match TRBD2. V lost 8 bases and J lost 4; bases outside the gene matches: 13. The CDR3 extends over 16 amino acids.

Comments on this clonotype: A far larger clone is only one base removed, so a read error is likely. This chain connects TRBV6-9 to TRBJ2-2, with D possibly matching TRBD2 (5 bases). Looked up from germline, CDR1 is MNHGY and CDR2 is SVAAGI. The CDR3 consists of 14 residues. The CDR3 sequence is CASKDYANTGDLFF. The CDR3 nucleotides are TGTGCCAGCAAAGACTATGCGAACACCGGGGATCTGTTTTTT.

This clonotype came up many times. The chain joins TRBV5-6 to TRBJ1-2, with D maybe TRBD1 (5 bases). Per germline, CDR1 SGHDT and CDR2 YYEEEE. This CDR3 contains 15 residues. Trimming took off 4 bases at V and 0 bases at J, with 13 bases between the two ends. DNA for the CDR3: TGTGCCAGCAGCCGACGGGGGTCAGCTAACTATGGCTACACCTTC. Its translation: CASSRRGSANYGYTF.

This clonotype counts as medium-sized. This chain uses TRBV5-1 with TRBJ2-7; 9 nucleotides match TRBD2. V shed 0 bases and J 2 bases; nucleotides not matched to a gene: 3. The CDR3 runs to 15 residues. Germline V gene lookup returns CDR1 SGHRS and CDR2 YFSETQ. The CDR3 reads CASSLEASGTYEQYF. The CDR3 DNA sequence: TGCGCCAGCAGCTTGGAGGCTAGCGGGACCTACGAGCAGTACTTC.

This clonotype was recorded at least ten times. The chain carries TRBV18 and TRBJ1-2; no clear D. Between the trimmed V and J ends, which lost 2 bases and 0 bases, there was a span of 4 bases. CDR1 and CDR2 from the germline V gene are KGHSH and LQKENI. CDR3 size: 13 residues. The CDR3 DNA reads as TGTGCCAGCTCACCAGCCCCTAACTATGGCTACACCTTC. It encodes CASSPAPNYGYTF.

The rearrangement joins TRBV28 to TRBJ1-6; the D gene is possibly TRBD1 (5 bases). This CDR3 has 14 amino acids. Germline assignment: CDR1 MDHEN and CDR2 SYDVKM. The V and J ends lost 3 bases and 11 bases respectively, with 14 bases between them. CDR3 sequence: CASSLRGTGPPLHF. The CDR3 DNA sequence: TGTGCCAGCAGTTTGAGGGGTACGGGACCACCCCTCCACTTT. Looking up the rest from reference TRBV28 and TRBJ1-6 gives the full variable domain: DVKVTQSSRYLVKRTGEKVFLECVQDMDHENMFWYRQDPGLGLRLIYFSYDVKMKEKGDIPEGYSVSREKKERFSLILESASTNQTSMYLCASSLRGTGPPLHFGNGTRLTVT.

For this clonotype: The likely explanation is a read error, given a far larger clone one base away. V and J are TRBV6-8 and TRBJ2-7; no definite D call. CDR1 and CDR2 from the germline V gene are MNHGY and SAAAGT. This CDR3 is built from 12 residues. For the CDR3, the DNA is TGTGCCAGCAGTCTCCTGACCTACGAGAAGTACTTC. Translation: CASSLLTYEKYF.

The chain links TRBV20-1 to TRBJ2-2, with 9 bases aligning to TRBD2. This CDR3 is 17 amino acids long. V was pared by 4 bases and J by 11 bases, with 20 bases of the junction left unmatched. CDR1 DFQATT and CDR2 SNEGSKA come from the germline V gene (reference sequence). The CDR3 region has the DNA TGCAGTGCTAAGGGTATGAGCGGGAGGACAACCACCGCTGAGCTGTTTTTT. It specifies CSAKGMSGRTTTAELFF.

This clonotype was picked up one time. One base separates it from a far larger clone, so it is likely a read error. This chain links TRBV6-9 with TRBJ1-1; D remains unclear. This CDR3 has 14 amino acids. V was trimmed by 9 bases and J by 0 bases, leaving 14 bases between them. Per the germline V gene, CDR1 is MNHGY and CDR2 is SVAAGI. The CDR3 loop is CARCPGSMNTEAFF. CDR3 DNA sequence: TGTGCCAGATGCCCGGGATCTATGAACACTGAAGCTTTCTTT.

This clonotype was counted at least ten times. The V call is TRBV7-3, the J call TRBJ1-1, with D possibly being TRBD1 (6 bases). The CDR3 consists of 14 residues. Trimming removed 3 bases from V and 1 base from J, with 9 bases in between. Germline V lookup: CDR1 SGHTA, CDR2 FQGTGA. CDR3 region: CASSFQGRNTEAFF. CDR3 DNA sequence: TGTGCCAGCAGCTTCCAGGGGAGGAACACTGAAGCTTTCTTT.

This clonotype came up a few times. The chain links TRBV5-4 to TRBJ1-5; a possible D gene is TRBD1 (6 bases). Per germline, CDR1 SGHNT and CDR2 YYREEE (reference sequence). The CDR3 loop spans 14 amino acids. V gave up 0 bases and J gave up 4 bases, with 8 bases separating them. CDR3 in amino acids: CASSLAGANQPQHF. CDR3 bases: TGTGCCAGCAGCTTGGCAGGGGCGAATCAGCCCCAGCATTTT.

By frequency in the sample, this clonotype is medium-sized. The V and J genes are TRBV5-1 and TRBJ1-1; D gene unclear. This CDR3 has 13 residues. Looked up from germline, CDR1 is SGHRS and CDR2 is YFSETQ. Between the trimmed V and J ends, which lost 1 base and 0 bases, there was a span of 4 bases. The CDR3 is CASSLFLNTEAFF. As DNA, the CDR3 is TGCGCCAGCAGCTTGTTTCTGAACACTGAAGCTTTCTTT. Combining the CDR3 with reference TRBV5-1 and TRBJ1-1 gives the whole variable domain KAGVTQTPRYLIKTRGQQVTLSCSPISGHRSVSWYQQTPGQGLQFLFEYFSETQRNKGNFPGRFSGRQFSNSRSEMNVSTLELGDSALYLCASSLFLNTEAFFGQGTRLTVV.

This clonotype was detected ten times or more. The gene calls are TRBV5-1 and TRBJ1-3; 9 bases are shared with TRBD1. Germline lookup yields CDR1 SGHRS and CDR2 YFSETQ. This CDR3 has 14 amino acids. Unmatched junction bases numbered 5, after V lost 4 bases and J lost 6 bases. The DNA of the CDR3 is TGCGCCAGCAGCATTGGACAGGGGACAAACACCATATATTTT. This encodes CASSIGQGTNTIYF.

Concerning this clonotype: Its ends do not fully match the called genes, so a read error is possible. The chain is built from TRBV20-1 and TRBJ2-5; maybe TRBD2 (7 bases). Germline CDR1 and CDR2: DFQATT and SNEGSKA (reference sequence). This CDR3 is 15 amino acids long. The CDR3 here is CSTRDLGGDQETQYF. CDR3 sequence (DNA): TGCAGTACTAGAGATCTAGGGGGGGACCAAGAGACCCAGTACTTC.

This clonotype was seen repeatedly, ten times or more. The CDR3 bases are TGTGCCAGCAGCCAAGAATACCCCCCCACTGAAGCGGGAAGAATGTTGAATGAGCAGTTCTTC. It yields the protein CASSQEYPPTEAGRMLNEQFF. This chain uses TRBV3-1 with TRBJ2-1; 7 nucleotides line up with TRBD2. Germline V CDR1 and CDR2: LGHDT, YNNKEL (reference sequence). The V gene end was trimmed by 0 bases and the J gene end by 7 bases; junction bases not matched to a gene: 24. This CDR3 is 21 amino acids long.

In this sample, this clonotype turned up many times. A single base separates this from a much larger clone, so it may be a read error. The V and J genes are TRBV20-1 and TRBJ2-3; D uncertain. Germline-derived CDR1 and CDR2 are DFQATT and SNEGSKA (reference sequence). This CDR3 has 13 residues. The germline V and J ends were trimmed by 1 base and 1 base, with 6 bases remaining between them. The CDR3 here is CSARGGGTDTQYF. CDR3 in DNA: TGCAGTGCTAGAGGTGGGGGCACAGATACGCAGTATTTT.

This clonotype is judged medium-sized. The rearrangement joins TRBV27 to TRBJ2-7; 8 positions agree with TRBD2. This CDR3 is 18 amino acids long. Germline V gives CDR1 MNHEY, CDR2 SMNVEV (reference sequence). V gave up 8 bases and J gave up 4 bases; unmatched junction bases: 22. Here the CDR3 DNA reads TGTGCCAGCTGCCCCCGGGGGGGCCGGCGAACTTACGGGTACGAGCAGTACTTC. It codes for CASCPRGGRRTYGYEQYF.

This clonotype appeared many times. The chain combines TRBV9 with TRBJ2-1; no clear D. The CDR3 has 15 residues. CDR1 SGDLS and CDR2 YYNGEE come from the germline V gene. Trimming cost V 0 bases and J 0 bases, with 7 bases left between them. The CDR3 coding sequence is TGTGCCAGCAGCGTAGAAGCGAACTCCTACAATGAGCAGTTCTTC. It encodes CASSVEANSYNEQFF. Supplemented by reference TRBV9 and TRBJ2-1, the full variable domain reads DSGVTQTPKHLITATGQRVTLRCSPRSGDLSVYWYQQSLDQGLQFLIQYYNGEERAKGNILERFSAQQFPDLHSELNLSSLELGDSALYFCASSVEANSYNEQFFGPGTRLTVL.

In regard to this clonotype: With a far larger clone one base away, a read error is the likely cause. This rearrangement joins TRBV7-9 to TRBJ2-1, with D perhaps TRBD2 (5 bases). The CDR3 has 14 residues. Germline CDR1 is SEHNR and CDR2 is FQNEAQ (reference sequence). CDR3 in amino acids: CASSLARGRNDQFF. The CDR3 DNA reads as TGTGCCAGCAGCTTAGCGCGTGGGAGAAATGACCAGTTCTTC.